The next 6 T cell receptor beta chains were all read from a single sample in a study of T cell responses to AZD1222 COVID-19 vaccine. Repertoires were generated with immunoSEQ multiplex PCR, while TCRdb's copy carries only in-frame clones and drops some. The sample lists tens of thousands of clones, approximately 91% seen once, with 4.5% to 6% in the top ten. The sequenced sample was peripheral blood, obtained on day 0 of AZD1222 vaccination. Receptors were obtained from an adult in good health.

V is TRBV20-1 and J is TRBJ2-7, with TRBD2 matching over 7 bases. V shed 5 bases and J 5 bases; nucleotides not matched to a gene: 3. The CDR3 sequence is 11 residues long. The germline V gene has CDR1 DFQATT and CDR2 SNEGSKA (reference sequence). CDR3 nucleotide sequence: TGCAGTGCTGGCGGGAGTCACGAGCAGTACTTC. Protein: CSAGGSHEQYF.

The V call is TRBV11-2, the J call TRBJ1-5; 8 bases align to TRBD1. This CDR3 region has 14 residues. Germline values: CDR1 SGHAT, CDR2 FQNNGV. Trimming removed 5 bases from V and 5 bases from J; junction bases left unmatched: 5. The CDR3 coding sequence is TGTGCCAGCAGCCACGGACAGGGCTATCAGCCCCAGCATTTT. This translates into CASSHGQGYQPQHF.

This chain links TRBV7-9 with TRBJ1-2, with a possible D match to TRBD1 (6 bases). V was pared by 4 bases and J by 3 bases, with 18 bases between. CDR3 size: 16 residues. Germline values: CDR1 SEHNR, CDR2 FQNEAQ (reference sequence). This chain's CDR3 is CASSSLAGGAYYGYTF. Written as DNA, the CDR3 is TGTGCCAGCAGCTCTCTCGCGGGGGGCGCGTACTATGGCTACACCTTC.

The chain uses TRBV30 and TRBJ1-5; no firm D call. The ends were cut back, 8 bases at V and 2 bases at J, with 16 bases in the middle. From germline, CDR1 is GTSNPN and CDR2 SVGIG (reference sequence). The CDR3 spans 14 residues. The CDR3, as DNA: TGTGCCCCCGTCGGGAATGTCGGCAATCAGCCCCAGCATTTT. It is translated as CAPVGNVGNQPQHF.

This rearrangement joins TRBV6-1 to TRBJ2-1; D gene ambiguous. The CDR3 consists of 14 residues. Germline V gene lookup returns CDR1 MNHNS and CDR2 SASEGT. The V gene lost 2 bases and the J gene lost 4 bases, with 9 bases spanning the gap. The CDR3 loop is CASSEYSLYNEQFF. The CDR3 DNA follows: TGTGCCAGCAGTGAATACAGCTTGTACAATGAGCAGTTCTTC.

V and J are TRBV3-1 (or the pseudogene TRBV3-2) and TRBJ1-2, with D possibly matching TRBD1 (5 bases). CDR1 and CDR2 (germline): LGHDT, YNNKEL (reference sequence). Trimming took off 4 bases at V and 8 bases at J, with 14 bases between the two ends. CDR3 length: 13 amino acids. Here the CDR3 reads CASSPGPRRGYTF. CDR3 coding DNA: TGTGCCAGCAGCCCGGGACCACGGCGGGGCTACACCTTC.